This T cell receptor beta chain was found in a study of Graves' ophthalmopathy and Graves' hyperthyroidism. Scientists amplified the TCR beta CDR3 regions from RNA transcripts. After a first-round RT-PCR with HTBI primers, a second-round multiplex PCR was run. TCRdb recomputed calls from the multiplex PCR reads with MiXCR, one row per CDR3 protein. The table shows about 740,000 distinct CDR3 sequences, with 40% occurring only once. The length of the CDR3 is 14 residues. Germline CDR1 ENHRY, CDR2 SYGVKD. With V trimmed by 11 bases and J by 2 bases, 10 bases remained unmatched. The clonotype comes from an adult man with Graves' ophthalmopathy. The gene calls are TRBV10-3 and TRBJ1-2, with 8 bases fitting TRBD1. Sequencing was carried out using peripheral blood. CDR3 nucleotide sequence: TGTGCCCCATCCTGGACAGGGTCGAACTATGGCTACACCTTC. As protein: CAPSWTGSNYGYTF.